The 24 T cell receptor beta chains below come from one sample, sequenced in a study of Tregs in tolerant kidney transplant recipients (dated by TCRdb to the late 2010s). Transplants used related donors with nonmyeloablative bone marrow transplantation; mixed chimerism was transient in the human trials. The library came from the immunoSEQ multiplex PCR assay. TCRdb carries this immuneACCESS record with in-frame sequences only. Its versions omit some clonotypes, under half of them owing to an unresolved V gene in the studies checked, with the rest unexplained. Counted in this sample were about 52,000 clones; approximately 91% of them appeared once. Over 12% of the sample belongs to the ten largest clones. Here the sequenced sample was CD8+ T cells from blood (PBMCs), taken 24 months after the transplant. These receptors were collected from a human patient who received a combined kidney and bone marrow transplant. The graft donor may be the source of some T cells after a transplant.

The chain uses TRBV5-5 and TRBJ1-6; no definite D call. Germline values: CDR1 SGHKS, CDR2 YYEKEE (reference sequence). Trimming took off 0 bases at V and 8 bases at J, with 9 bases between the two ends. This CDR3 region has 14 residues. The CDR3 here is CASSLAVSDSPLHF. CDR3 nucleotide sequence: TGTGCCAGCAGCTTGGCCGTCTCGGATTCACCCCTCCACTTT. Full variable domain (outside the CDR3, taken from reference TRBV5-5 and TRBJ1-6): DAGVTQSPTHLIKTRGQQVTLRCSPISGHKSVSWYQQVLGQGPQFIFQYYEKEERGRGNFPDRFSARQFPNYSSELNVNALLLGDSALYLCASSLAVSDSPLHFGNGTRLTVT.

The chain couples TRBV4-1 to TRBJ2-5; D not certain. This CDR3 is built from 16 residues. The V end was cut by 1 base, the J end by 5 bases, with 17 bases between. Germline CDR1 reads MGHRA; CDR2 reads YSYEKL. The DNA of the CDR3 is TGCGCCAGCAGCCAAGTCGGCCATAACTACAAGGAGACCCAGTACTTC. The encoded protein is CASSQVGHNYKETQYF.

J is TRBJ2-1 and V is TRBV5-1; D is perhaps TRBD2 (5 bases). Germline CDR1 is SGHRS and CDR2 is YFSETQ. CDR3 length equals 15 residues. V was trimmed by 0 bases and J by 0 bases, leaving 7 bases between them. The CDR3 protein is CASSLGESSYNEQFF. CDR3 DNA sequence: TGCGCCAGCAGCTTGGGGGAGAGCTCCTACAATGAGCAGTTCTTC.

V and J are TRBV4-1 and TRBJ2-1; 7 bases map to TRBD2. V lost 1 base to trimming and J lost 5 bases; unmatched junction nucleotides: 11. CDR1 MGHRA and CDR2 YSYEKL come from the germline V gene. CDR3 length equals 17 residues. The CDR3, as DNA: TGCGCCAGCAGCCAAGGGTCGGGACTACCGAGCAACAATGAGCAGTTCTTC. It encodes CASSQGSGLPSNNEQFF.

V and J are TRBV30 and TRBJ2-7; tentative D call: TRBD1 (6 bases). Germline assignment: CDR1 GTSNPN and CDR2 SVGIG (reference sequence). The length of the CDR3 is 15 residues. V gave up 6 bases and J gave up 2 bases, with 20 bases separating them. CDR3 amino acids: CACRSRGNWAYEQYF. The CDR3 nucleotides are TGTGCCTGCCGATCCAGGGGAAATTGGGCCTACGAGCAGTACTTC.

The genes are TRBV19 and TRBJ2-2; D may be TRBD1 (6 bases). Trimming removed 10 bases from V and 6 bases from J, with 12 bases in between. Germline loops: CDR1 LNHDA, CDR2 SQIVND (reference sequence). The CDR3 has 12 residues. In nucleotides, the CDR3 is TGTGCCACAGAACAGGGAGCCGGGGAGCTGTTTTTT. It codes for CATEQGAGELFF.

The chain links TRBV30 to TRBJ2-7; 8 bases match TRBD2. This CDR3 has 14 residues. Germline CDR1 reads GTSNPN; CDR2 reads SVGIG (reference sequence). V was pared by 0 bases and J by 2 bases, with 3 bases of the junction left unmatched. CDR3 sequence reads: CAWSVSGGPYEQYF. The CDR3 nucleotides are TGTGCCTGGAGTGTATCGGGGGGGCCCTACGAGCAGTACTTC.

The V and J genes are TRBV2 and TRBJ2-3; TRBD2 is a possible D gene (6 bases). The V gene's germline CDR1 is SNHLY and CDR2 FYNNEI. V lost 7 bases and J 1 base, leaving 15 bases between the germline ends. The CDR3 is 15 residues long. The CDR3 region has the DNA TGTGCCAGCAACATTGTCGGCGGGGGCACAGATACGCAGTATTTT. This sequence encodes CASNIVGGGTDTQYF.

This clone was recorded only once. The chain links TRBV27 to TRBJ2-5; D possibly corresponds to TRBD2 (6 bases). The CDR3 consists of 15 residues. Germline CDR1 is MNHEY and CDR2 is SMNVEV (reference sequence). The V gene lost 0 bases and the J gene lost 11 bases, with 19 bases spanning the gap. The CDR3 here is CASSLSLGLIKEQYF. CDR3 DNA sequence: TGTGCCAGCAGTTTATCGTTGGGACTTATAAAAGAGCAGTACTTC.

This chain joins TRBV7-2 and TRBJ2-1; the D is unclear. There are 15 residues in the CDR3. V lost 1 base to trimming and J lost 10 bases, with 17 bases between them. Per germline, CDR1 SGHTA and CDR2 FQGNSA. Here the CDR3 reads CASSLDQIAYYEQFF. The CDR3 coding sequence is TGTGCCAGCAGCTTAGACCAAATCGCTTACTACGAGCAGTTCTTC. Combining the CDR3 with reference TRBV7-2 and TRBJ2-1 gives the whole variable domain GAGVSQSPSNKVTEKGKDVELRCDPISGHTALYWYRQSLGQGLEFLIYFQGNSAPDKSGLPSDRFSAERTGGSVSTLTIQRTQQEDSAVYLCASSLDQIAYYEQFFGPGTRLTVL.

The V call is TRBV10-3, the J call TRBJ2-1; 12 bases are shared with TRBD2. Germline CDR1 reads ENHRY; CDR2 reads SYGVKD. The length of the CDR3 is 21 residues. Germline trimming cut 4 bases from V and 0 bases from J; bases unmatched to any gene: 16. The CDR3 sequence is CAISGSRQGLAGGSSYNEQFF. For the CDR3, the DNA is TGTGCCATCAGTGGATCACGGCAGGGTCTAGCGGGAGGGAGCTCCTACAATGAGCAGTTCTTC.

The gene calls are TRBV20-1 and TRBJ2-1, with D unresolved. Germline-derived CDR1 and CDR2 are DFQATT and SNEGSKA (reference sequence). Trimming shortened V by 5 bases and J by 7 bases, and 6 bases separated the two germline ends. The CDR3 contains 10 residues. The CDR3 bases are TGCAGTGCTCGCGTAAATGAGCAGTTCTTC. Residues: CSARVNEQFF.

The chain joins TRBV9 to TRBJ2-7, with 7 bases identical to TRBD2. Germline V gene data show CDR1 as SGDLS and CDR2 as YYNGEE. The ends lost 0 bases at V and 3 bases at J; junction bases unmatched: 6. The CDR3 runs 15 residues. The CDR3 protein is CASSVAAGVVYEQYF. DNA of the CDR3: TGTGCCAGCAGCGTAGCGGCGGGGGTCGTCTACGAGCAGTACTTC. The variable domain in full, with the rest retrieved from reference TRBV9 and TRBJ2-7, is DSGVTQTPKHLITATGQRVTLRCSPRSGDLSVYWYQQSLDQGLQFLIQYYNGEERAKGNILERFSAQQFPDLHSELNLSSLELGDSALYFCASSVAAGVVYEQYFGPGTRLTVT.

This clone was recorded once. This chain's CDR3 is CASSLRAAGREKLFF. The CDR3 DNA follows: TGTGCCAGCAGCTTACGGGCGGCGGGGCGTGAAAAACTGTTTTTT. J is TRBJ1-4 and V is TRBV7-2; tentatively, D is TRBD1 (5 bases). The V and J ends lost 2 bases and 7 bases respectively, with 14 bases between them. This CDR3 is built from 15 residues. CDR1 and CDR2 from the germline V gene are SGHTA and FQGNSA. The whole variable domain, remainder taken from reference TRBV7-2 and TRBJ1-4, is GAGVSQSPSNKVTEKGKDVELRCDPISGHTALYWYRQSLGQGLEFLIYFQGNSAPDKSGLPSDRFSAERTGGSVSTLTIQRTQQEDSAVYLCASSLRAAGREKLFFGSGTQLSVL.

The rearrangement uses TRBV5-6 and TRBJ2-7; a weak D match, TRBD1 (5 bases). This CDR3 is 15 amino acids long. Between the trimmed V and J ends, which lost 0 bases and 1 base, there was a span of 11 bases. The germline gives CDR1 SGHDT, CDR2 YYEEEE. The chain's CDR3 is CASSLAGQGSYEQYF. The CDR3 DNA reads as TGTGCCAGCAGCTTGGCCGGGCAGGGATCCTACGAGCAGTACTTC. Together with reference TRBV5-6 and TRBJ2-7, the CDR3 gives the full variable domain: DAGVTQSPTHLIKTRGQQVTLRCSPKSGHDTVSWYQQALGQGPQFIFQYYEEEERQRGNFPDRFSGHQFPNYSSELNVNALLLGDSALYLCASSLAGQGSYEQYFGPGTRLTVT.

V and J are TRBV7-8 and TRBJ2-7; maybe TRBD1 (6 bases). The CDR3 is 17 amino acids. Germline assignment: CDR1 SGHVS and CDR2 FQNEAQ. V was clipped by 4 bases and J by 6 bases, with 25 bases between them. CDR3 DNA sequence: TGTGCCAGCAGCTCCCACTATCTAATGAAAACAGGGCGCGAGCAGTACTTC. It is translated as CASSSHYLMKTGREQYF.

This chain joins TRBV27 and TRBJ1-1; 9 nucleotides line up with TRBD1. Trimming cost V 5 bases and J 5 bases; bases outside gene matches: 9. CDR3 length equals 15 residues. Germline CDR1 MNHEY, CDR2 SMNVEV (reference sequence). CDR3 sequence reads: CASSITGGVGTEAFF. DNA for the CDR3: TGTGCCAGCAGTATAACAGGGGGCGTAGGAACTGAAGCTTTCTTT.

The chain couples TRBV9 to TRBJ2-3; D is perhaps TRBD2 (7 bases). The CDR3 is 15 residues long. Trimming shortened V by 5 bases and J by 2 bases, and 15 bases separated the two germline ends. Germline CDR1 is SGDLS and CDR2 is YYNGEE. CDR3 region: CASRGLGGPTDTQYF. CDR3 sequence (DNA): TGTGCCAGCAGGGGACTGGGGGGGCCCACAGATACGCAGTATTTT.

The CDR3 loop reads CASSWSGQGLYGYTF. The CDR3 DNA sequence: TGTGCCAGCAGCTGGTCGGGACAGGGGTTGTATGGCTACACCTTC. This rearrangement joins TRBV5-6 to TRBJ1-2, with 10 nucleotides matching TRBD1. CDR1 is SGHDT, CDR2 YYEEEE, per germline. The CDR3 has 15 residues. The ends lost 3 bases at V and 5 bases at J; junction bases unmatched: 7.

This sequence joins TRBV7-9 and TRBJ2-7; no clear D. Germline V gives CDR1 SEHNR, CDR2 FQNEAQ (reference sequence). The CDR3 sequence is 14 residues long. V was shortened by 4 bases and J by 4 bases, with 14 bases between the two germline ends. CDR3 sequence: CASSSIGDFYEQYF. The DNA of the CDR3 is TGTGCCAGCAGCTCAATCGGAGACTTTTACGAGCAGTACTTC.

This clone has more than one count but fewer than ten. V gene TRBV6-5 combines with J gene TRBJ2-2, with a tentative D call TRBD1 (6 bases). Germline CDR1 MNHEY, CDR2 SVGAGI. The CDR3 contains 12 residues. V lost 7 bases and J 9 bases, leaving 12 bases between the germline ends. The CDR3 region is CASTGQTRELFF. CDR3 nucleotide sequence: TGTGCCAGCACAGGACAGACCCGGGAGCTGTTTTTT.

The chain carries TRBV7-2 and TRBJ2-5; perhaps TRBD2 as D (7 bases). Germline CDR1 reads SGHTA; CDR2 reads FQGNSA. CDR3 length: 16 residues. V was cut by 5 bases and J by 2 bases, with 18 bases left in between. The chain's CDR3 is CASSLRGGTAQETQYF. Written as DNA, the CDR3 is TGTGCCAGCAGCCTAAGGGGGGGTACTGCTCAAGAGACCCAGTACTTC. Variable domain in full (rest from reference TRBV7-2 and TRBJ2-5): GAGVSQSPSNKVTEKGKDVELRCDPISGHTALYWYRQSLGQGLEFLIYFQGNSAPDKSGLPSDRFSAERTGGSVSTLTIQRTQQEDSAVYLCASSLRGGTAQETQYFGPGTRLLVL.

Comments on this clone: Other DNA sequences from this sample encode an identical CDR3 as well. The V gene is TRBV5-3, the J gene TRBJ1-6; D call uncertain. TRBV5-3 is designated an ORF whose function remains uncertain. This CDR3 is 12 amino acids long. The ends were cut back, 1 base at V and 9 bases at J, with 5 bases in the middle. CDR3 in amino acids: CARSLQCSPLHF. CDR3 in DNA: TGTGCCAGAAGCTTGCAGTGTTCACCCCTCCACTTT.

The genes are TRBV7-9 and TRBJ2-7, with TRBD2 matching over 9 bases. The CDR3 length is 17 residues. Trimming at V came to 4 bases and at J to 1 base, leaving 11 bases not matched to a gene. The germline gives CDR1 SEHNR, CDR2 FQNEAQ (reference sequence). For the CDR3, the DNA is TGTGCCAGCAGCTCTCCCCAGACTAGCGGAATTTCCTACGAGCAGTACTTC. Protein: CASSSPQTSGISYEQYF.